This T cell receptor (beta chain) was retrieved from a study of blood T cells in healthy people across ages (dated by TCRdb to the mid-2010s). With respect to the entire study: In model experiments, template switching captured about one uniquely barcoded TCR beta cDNA molecule for every two T cells. Using deep sequencing normalized with unique cDNA molecular identifiers, the study measured how TCR beta repertoire diversity changes with age. The donors were split into four age groups: young (average 16 years), middle-aged (about 40), aged (approximately 60) and long-lived (approximately 80). To avoid experimental bias, donors of different ages were distributed randomly across sequencing lanes. For two donors (one aged 18 to 30 and one aged 80 or older), the study analyzed two additional independent replicas of 1 million unique cDNA reads from the same blood draw.

Systemically healthy Caucasian individuals from Russia, some 38 in total and aged roughly 6 to 100 years, were included as donors. Roughly 10 milliliters of peripheral blood were drawn from each donor into EDTA-treated Vacutainer tubes. PBMCs were isolated by Ficoll-Paque density-gradient centrifugation, with at least 7 million obtained per sample. Total RNA was extracted from PBMCs with Trizol reagent, with at least 5 micrograms obtained per sample. Naive CD45RAhigh/CD27high T cell percentages were measured by flow cytometry on a PBMC aliquot from every donor. Counted from cysteine to phenylalanine, this CDR3 has 13 amino acids. Only the CDR3 region is kept as DNA, spanning 39 bases read in frame from base 1. Overall study results and their limits: The percentage of naive T cells measured by flow cytometry correlated strongly with observed TCR beta diversity. Conclusive comparison of naive and antigen-experienced compartments was prevented by the profiling of bulk unsorted PBMCs. Donor CMV infection status was unknown, potentially confounding age-related changes in expanded clonotypes. Observed TCR beta diversity per million T cells fell roughly linearly with age, and a significant reduction was already apparent by age roughly 40. Estimates of total diversity based on one million sequenced T cells were considered lower bounds and underestimates. Compared with the aged group, the long-lived group had more naive CD4+ T cells, fewer expanded clones and increased TCR diversity, a pattern suggesting age selection.

Libraries were prepared through 5' RACE. Sequencing was carried out with an Illumina HiSeq 2500. A second PCR of roughly 7 to 11 cycles was performed with a sample-barcoded 5' primer and a J-beta primer mix. Each TCR beta cDNA molecule received a unique molecular identifier from a template-switch 5' adaptor carrying 12 random nucleotides. Each sample yielded at least 2.5 million CDR3-containing paired-end reads. The Mint cDNA synthesis kit, primed by a TRBC-specific oligonucleotide, was used to synthesize first-strand cDNA from all RNA. All cDNA was treated with uracil-DNA glycosylase and then went through a first 18-cycle PCR with the universal primers M1SS and BC2_uni_R. The authors processed their data as follows. Normalization of each sample was performed by random selection of 1 million high-quality reads, each carrying a distinct molecular identifier. Reads with shared molecular identifiers were discarded instead of being binned into consensus sequences. MiTCR, set to a Q25 quality threshold and the strictest error-elimination algorithm, was used for CDR3 identification, clonotype clustering and error correction. A nonparametric unseen species model with Euler transformation was used to estimate a lower bound on total TCR beta diversity. Starting from the raw public reads, TCRdb applied fastp trimming at Q25, assembled clones with MiXCR and retained in-frame beta chains. When rows share a CDR3 protein, they turn into one entry using the most common DNA and genes. The V and J calls follow TCRdb's processing rather than the paper's. The sample table lists hundreds of thousands of distinct CDR3 sequences, around 43% of them with a count of one. The ten most abundant clones make up around 21% of the sample.

This clonotype was seen a handful of times. This receptor's antigen is unknown. At one of its ends the junction is not consistent with the germline gene, which may arise from a read error. This chain is built from TRBV12-3 or TRBV12-4 and TRBJ2-1; TRBD1 fits 10 bases in the junction. The sequenced material came from blood. This TCR was sampled from a man in his sixties in good health. The nucleotides are TGTGCCAGCAGTGGACAGGGGGACAATGAGCAGTTTTTC. It encodes CASSGQGDNEQFF.